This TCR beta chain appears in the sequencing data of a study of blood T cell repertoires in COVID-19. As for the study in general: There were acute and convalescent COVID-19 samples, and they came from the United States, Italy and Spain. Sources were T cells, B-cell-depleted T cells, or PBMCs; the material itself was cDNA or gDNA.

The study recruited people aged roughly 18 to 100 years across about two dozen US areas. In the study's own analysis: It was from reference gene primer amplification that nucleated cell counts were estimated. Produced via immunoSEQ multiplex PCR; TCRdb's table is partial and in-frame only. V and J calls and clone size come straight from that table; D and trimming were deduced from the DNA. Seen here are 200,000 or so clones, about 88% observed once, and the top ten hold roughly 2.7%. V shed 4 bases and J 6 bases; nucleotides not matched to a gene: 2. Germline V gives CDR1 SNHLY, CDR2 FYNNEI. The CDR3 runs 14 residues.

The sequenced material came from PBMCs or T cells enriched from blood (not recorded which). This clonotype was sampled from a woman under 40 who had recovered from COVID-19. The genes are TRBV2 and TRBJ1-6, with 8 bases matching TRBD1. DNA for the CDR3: TGTGCCAGCAGTGGGGACAGGAGTAATTCACCCCTCCACTTT. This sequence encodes CASSGDRSNSPLHF.